The clone carrying this T cell receptor beta chain was detected once. As handled by the study authors: Nucleated cell counts were estimated from reference gene primer amplification. This table comes from immunoSEQ multiplex PCR, and its TCRdb copy is limited to in-frame clones, with some not included. D and trimming were read from the DNA, whereas the V and J calls and clone size are those reported in that table. The sample has 300,000 to 350,000 clones, 75% to 90% seen once; the top ten hold less than 3.5%. One Seattle source followed patients from active infection through their disease course. The data are from a study of blood T cell repertoires in COVID-19. Study-wide background: Samples came from the United States, Italy and Spain, spanning acute and convalescent COVID-19.

The J segment lost 3 bases and the V segment lost 6 bases, leaving 4 bases of the junction unmatched. This CDR3 comprises 13 residues. CDR1 MNHEY and CDR2 SVGAGI come from the germline V gene. This receptor was obtained from a woman aged 25 to 39 with COVID-19, enrolled during active disease. The chain carries TRBV6-5 and TRBJ1-1; 7 bases match TRBD1. The specimen sequenced was peripheral blood. Here the CDR3 DNA reads TGTGCCAGCAGCAACGACAGGGACACTGAAGCTTTCTTT. Amino acids: CASSNDRDTEAFF.